These T cell receptor beta chains were read from a single sample in a study of naive and memory T cell subsets. MiXCR, run by TCRdb on the UMI-ligation and nested PCR reads, gives a single entry per CDR3 protein. The sample contains about 90,000 distinct CDR3 sequences, around 10% of which appear only once. The sequenced sample was naive CD4+ T cells from blood. Every receptor here comes from a human donor in good health. CDR3s include the opening cysteine and the closing phenylalanine or tryptophan. Fields, in order: J gene, clone size, D gene, V gene, CDR3 DNA, CDR3 protein. The D gene is left open where the match is weak. Clone size is not always given. Where it is, it says once, few, many or a class for expanded clones.

J: TRBJ2-4
size: many
D: -
V: TRBV4-1
DNA: TGCGCCAGCAGCCAATCCCACCTTGGGAACATTCAGTACTTC
CDR3: CASSQSHLGNIQYF

J: TRBJ2-1
size: few
D: TRBD1
V: TRBV20-1
DNA: TGCAGTGCTATCTCAGGGACAGGGGGCTCTAATGAGCAGTTCTTC
CDR3: CSAISGTGGSNEQFF

J: TRBJ1-1
size: -
D: -
V: TRBV29-1
DNA: TGCAGCGTTGGGGATTGGTCCACTGAAGCTTTCTTT
CDR3: CSVGDWSTEAFF

J: TRBJ2-5
size: -
D: TRBD2
V: TRBV7-2
DNA: TGTGCCAGCAGCTTAGCGAGTGGACTAGCGGGGAAAGAGACCCAGTACTTC
CDR3: CASSLASGLAGKETQYF

J: TRBJ2-7
size: many
D: -
V: TRBV7-6
DNA: TGTGCCAGCAGCCTAGCTTGGACCGAGACCTACGAGCAGTACTTC
CDR3: CASSLAWTETYEQYF

J: TRBJ1-1
size: -
D: TRBD1
V: TRBV20-1
DNA: TGCAGTGCTAGGGACAGGATAATGCAGGCTTTCTTT
CDR3: CSARDRIMQAFF

J: TRBJ1-2
size: -
D: -
V: TRBV6-2/TRBV6-3
DNA: TGTGCCAGCAGTTACGCCACAGGTCCTGGGTACGGCTATGGCTACACCTTC
CDR3: CASSYATGPGYGYGYTF

J: TRBJ1-5
size: few
D: -
V: TRBV4-2
DNA: TGTGCCAGCAGCCCAAACAGGGATCAGCCCCAGCATTTT
CDR3: CASSPNRDQPQHF

J: TRBJ2-7
size: -
D: TRBD1
V: TRBV15
DNA: TGTGCCACCAGCAAGAGATCGAACAGGGGGTCCTACGAGCAGTACTTC
CDR3: CATSKRSNRGSYEQYF

J: TRBJ2-1
size: few
D: -
V: TRBV3-1
DNA: TGTGCCAGCAGCCAAAGTCCCAGCTCCTACAATGAGCAGTTCTTC
CDR3: CASSQSPSSYNEQFF

J: TRBJ2-7
size: -
D: -
V: TRBV7-2
DNA: TGTGCCAGCAGCTTAGCGGCACCAGTCTACGAGCAGTACTTC
CDR3: CASSLAAPVYEQYF

J: TRBJ2-2
size: few
D: -
V: TRBV7-2
DNA: TGTGCCAGCAGCTTAACCCAGGGTTCCGGGGAGCTGTTTTTT
CDR3: CASSLTQGSGELFF

J: TRBJ1-5
size: -
D: -
V: TRBV4-1
DNA: TGCGCCAGCAGCCAAGATGGGCCTCTTAAAGCGAGACAGCCCCAGCATTTT
CDR3: CASSQDGPLKARQPQHF

J: TRBJ1-3
size: few
D: TRBD1
V: TRBV12-3/TRBV12-4
DNA: TGTGCCAGCAGTCCTACGGGACAGACTTTCTCTGGAAACACCATATATTTT
CDR3: CASSPTGQTFSGNTIYF

J: TRBJ2-7
size: few
D: -
V: TRBV18
DNA: TGTGCCAGCTCACCACCGGGGACCCCCCGGCTCGAGCAGTACTTC
CDR3: CASSPPGTPRLEQYF

J: TRBJ1-1
size: few
D: -
V: TRBV20-1
DNA: TGCAGTGCTAGAGCTCAAAACGTAAATAGGGAGGCTTTCTTT
CDR3: CSARAQNVNREAFF

J: TRBJ2-1
size: few
D: -
V: TRBV6-1
DNA: TGTGCCAGCAGTGATAAAGCAGGGTCCTACAATGAGCAGTTCTTC
CDR3: CASSDKAGSYNEQFF

J: TRBJ1-4
size: few
D: -
V: TRBV9
DNA: TGTGCCAGCAGCGTGAACAGTTTTAATGAAAAACTGTTTTTT
CDR3: CASSVNSFNEKLFF

J: TRBJ1-2
size: -
D: TRBD1
V: TRBV19
DNA: TGTGCCAGTAGACCGACAGGGTATGGCTACACCTTC
CDR3: CASRPTGYGYTF

J: TRBJ2-2
size: many
D: TRBD2
V: TRBV7-9
DNA: TGTGCCAGCAGCTTAGTGGTGCCCGGGAGGACCGGGGAGCTGTTTTTT
CDR3: CASSLVVPGRTGELFF

J: TRBJ2-3
size: -
D: -
V: TRBV4-3
DNA: TGCGCCAGCAGTCAAGGCCGAGATACGCAGTATTTT
CDR3: CASSQGRDTQYF

J: TRBJ2-1
size: -
D: -
V: TRBV2
DNA: TGTGCCAGCAATGTCCTTAGCTCCTACAATGAGCAGTTCTTC
CDR3: CASNVLSSYNEQFF

J: TRBJ2-1
size: -
D: TRBD2
V: TRBV12-3/TRBV12-4
DNA: TGTGCCAGCAGTTTAGAGCTAGCGGGAGTAACTGAGCAGTTCTTC
CDR3: CASSLELAGVTEQFF

J: TRBJ2-7
size: few
D: TRBD1
V: TRBV20-1
DNA: TGCAGTGCCCCCCGGGACAGGCTACACGAGCAGTACTTC
CDR3: CSAPRDRLHEQYF

J: TRBJ2-1
size: -
D: TRBD1
V: TRBV7-3
DNA: TGTGCCAGCAGCTTAACCCGGGACAGAAACAATGAGCAGTTCTTC
CDR3: CASSLTRDRNNEQFF

J: TRBJ2-2
size: -
D: TRBD2
V: TRBV4-2
DNA: TGTGCCAGCAGCCAAGGTTTGGCTAGCGGGAGATCCGGGGAGCTGTTTTTT
CDR3: CASSQGLASGRSGELFF

J: TRBJ1-1
size: few
D: -
V: TRBV18
DNA: TGTGCCAGCTCACCACTGGAAGGGCACACTGAAGCTTTCTTT
CDR3: CASSPLEGHTEAFF

J: TRBJ2-1
size: few
D: TRBD2
V: TRBV4-2
DNA: TGTGCCAGCAGCCTCCGACTAGCGGGAGATTATTACCTAGATGAGCAGTTCTTC
CDR3: CASSLRLAGDYYLDEQFF

J: TRBJ2-1
size: -
D: TRBD2
V: TRBV7-2
DNA: TGTGCCAGCAGCTTAGAGACTAGCGGGAACAATGAGCAGTTCTTC
CDR3: CASSLETSGNNEQFF

J: TRBJ2-1
size: -
D: TRBD2
V: TRBV29-1
DNA: TGCAGCGTTGCTCCCGGGCGGGAGCGAGCTACAAGGAATGAGCAGTTCTTC
CDR3: CSVAPGRERATRNEQFF

J: TRBJ1-1
size: few
D: -
V: TRBV6-1
DNA: TGTGCCAGCAGCCCCCAGGTGAACACTGAAGCTTTCTTT
CDR3: CASSPQVNTEAFF

J: TRBJ2-3
size: few
D: TRBD1
V: TRBV3-1
DNA: TGTGCCAGCAGCCATACCGGGACAGGGGAACTTACGCAGTATTTT
CDR3: CASSHTGTGELTQYF

J: TRBJ2-3
size: -
D: TRBD2
V: TRBV12-3/TRBV12-4
DNA: TGTGCCAGCAGCCGCGGGAGTTGGGCAGATACGCAGTATTTT
CDR3: CASSRGSWADTQYF

J: TRBJ2-7
size: -
D: -
V: TRBV7-2
DNA: TGTGCCAGCAGTCCGGAAAGAGTTTCCTACGAGCAGTACTTC
CDR3: CASSPERVSYEQYF

J: TRBJ2-3
size: -
D: -
V: TRBV10-3
DNA: TGTGCCATCAGTGAAAGGGTCCAGGGCCCAGATACGCAGTATTTT
CDR3: CAISERVQGPDTQYF

J: TRBJ1-1
size: -
D: TRBD1
V: TRBV10-3
DNA: TGTGCCATCAGGGCGACAGGGGGCACTGAAGCTTTCTTT
CDR3: CAIRATGGTEAFF

J: TRBJ2-2
size: -
D: TRBD1
V: TRBV5-1
DNA: TGCGCCAGCAGCGGGGACAGGCGATCGAACACCGGGGAGCTGTTTTTT
CDR3: CASSGDRRSNTGELFF

J: TRBJ2-7
size: -
D: -
V: TRBV30
DNA: TGTGCCTGGAGTGTAAAGAGCGCATCCTACGAGCAGTACTTC
CDR3: CAWSVKSASYEQYF

J: TRBJ1-3
size: -
D: -
V: TRBV12-3/TRBV12-4
DNA: TGTGCCAGCAGATGGGGGCCGGAGGGAAACACCATATATTTT
CDR3: CASRWGPEGNTIYF

J: TRBJ2-3
size: -
D: -
V: TRBV7-9
DNA: TGTGCCAGCAGCTCAAGGACTGAAAGGGATACGCAGTATTTT
CDR3: CASSSRTERDTQYF

J: TRBJ2-1
size: few
D: -
V: TRBV10-3
DNA: TGTGCCATCAGTGACCTGGGGACTCGGAATGAGCAGTTCTTC
CDR3: CAISDLGTRNEQFF

J: TRBJ2-1
size: few
D: -
V: TRBV29-1
DNA: TGCAGCGTTGAAGGTCGGACCTACAATGAGCAGTTCTTC
CDR3: CSVEGRTYNEQFF

J: TRBJ2-1
size: -
D: TRBD2
V: TRBV3-1
DNA: TGTGCCAGCAGCCGCAGCGGGAGCATAGGCAATGAGCAGTTCTTC
CDR3: CASSRSGSIGNEQFF

J: TRBJ1-5
size: -
D: -
V: TRBV2
DNA: TGTGCCAGCAGTAATAGCAATCAGCCCCAGCATTTT
CDR3: CASSNSNQPQHF

J: TRBJ2-3
size: -
D: TRBD2
V: TRBV19
DNA: TGTGCCAGTAGCCTTGGACTAGTCGGCACAGATACGCAGTATTTT
CDR3: CASSLGLVGTDTQYF

J: TRBJ1-6
size: many
D: -
V: TRBV7-9
DNA: TGTGCCAGCAGCTTAACAGGTGGTGGAAATTCACCCCTCCACTTT
CDR3: CASSLTGGGNSPLHF

J: TRBJ2-1
size: many
D: TRBD1
V: TRBV3-1
DNA: TGTGCCAGCAGCCCGGGACAGGGGATGCCTACGTCTAATGAGCAGTTCTTC
CDR3: CASSPGQGMPTSNEQFF

J: TRBJ1-4
size: few
D: -
V: TRBV27
DNA: TGTGCCAGCAGCCCGGAAAAGTGGGCTTTGCAGGATGAAAAACTGTTTTTT
CDR3: CASSPEKWALQDEKLFF

J: TRBJ2-7
size: many
D: TRBD1
V: TRBV7-8
DNA: TGTGCCAGCAGCCGGGACAGCTCCTACGAGCAGTACTTC
CDR3: CASSRDSSYEQYF

J: TRBJ2-4
size: many
D: -
V: TRBV9
DNA: TGTGCCAGCAGCGTGGCAGGGGTTGGCATTCAGTACTTC
CDR3: CASSVAGVGIQYF

J: TRBJ2-7
size: -
D: -
V: TRBV30
DNA: TGTGCCTCTAACAAGGGGGGGGATACCTACGAGCAGTACTTC
CDR3: CASNKGGDTYEQYF

J: TRBJ2-1
size: -
D: -
V: TRBV29-1
DNA: TGCAGCGCCAGGGGGGAAGCCAGTTCCCTCTCCAATGAGCAGTTCTTC
CDR3: CSARGEASSLSNEQFF

J: TRBJ2-3
size: -
D: -
V: TRBV6-1
DNA: TGTGCCAGCGAGAAGCGGAACACAGATACGCAGTATTTT
CDR3: CASEKRNTDTQYF

J: TRBJ2-7
size: many
D: TRBD1
V: TRBV29-1
DNA: TGCAGCGTTGGGCCGAACAGGGGTACCTACGAGCAGTACTTC
CDR3: CSVGPNRGTYEQYF